This TCR beta chain was captured by sequencing in a study of control samples from healthy donors and cancer patients. Germline CDR1 reads MNHEY; CDR2 reads SVGAGI. V was clipped by 0 bases and J by 3 bases, with 11 bases between them. The CDR3 is made up of 15 amino acids. TCRdb keeps only in-frame clones here, not all; method: immunoSEQ multiplex PCR. Of tens of thousands of clones in the sample, approximately 93% are singletons; the top ten hold about 1.5%. In this sample, this clone turned up once. The sequence derives from a woman in her twenties or thirties in good health. This chain uses TRBV6-5 with TRBJ1-2, with TRBD1 as a possible D gene (5 bases). The sample comprised blood. The CDR3 coding sequence is TGTGCCAGCAGTTACTCGGTCCTGGGGGACTATGGCTACACCTTC. This encodes CASSYSVLGDYGYTF.